The 15 T cell receptor beta chains in this list originate from one sample, sequenced in a study of T cell changes during pregnancy in multiple sclerosis. Repertoires were generated with immunoSEQ multiplex PCR, while TCRdb's copy carries only in-frame clones and drops some. The sample lists 45,000 or so clones, around 89% occurring once. Source: CD4+ T cells from peripheral blood mononuclear cells, taken after pregnancy. Receptor source: a female donor with multiple sclerosis, enrolled in a pregnancy study.

The gene calls are TRBV30 and TRBJ2-1, with 12 positions matching TRBD2. Germline V gene sequence: CDR1 GTSNPN, CDR2 SVGIG (reference sequence). This CDR3 has 15 residues. V trimming: 6 bases; J trimming: 7 bases; junction bases outside the gene matches: 10. Here the CDR3 DNA reads TGTGCCTGCGATCCGACTAGCGGGAGTTCAAATGAGCAGTTCTTC. Translating gives CACDPTSGSSNEQFF.

The chain is built from TRBV5-1 and TRBJ2-1, with D tentatively TRBD1 (6 bases). The ends were cut back, 2 bases at V and 0 bases at J, with 6 bases in the middle. Germline values: CDR1 SGHRS, CDR2 YFSETQ. The CDR3 totals 14 residues. DNA for the CDR3: TGCGCCAGCAGCTTACAGGGCTCCTACAATGAGCAGTTCTTC. Protein product: CASSLQGSYNEQFF.

This chain uses TRBV18 with TRBJ2-7, with D maybe TRBD2 (5 bases). V lost 3 bases, J lost 4 bases, and 19 bases lay in between. The CDR3 has 16 amino acids. Germline values: CDR1 KGHSH, CDR2 LQKENI. CDR3 bases: TGTGCCAGCTCACCGTCAAGGGAGTTGACGAAATACGAGCAGTACTTC. Encoded protein: CASSPSRELTKYEQYF.

The chain carries TRBV30 and TRBJ2-6; TRBD1 might be the D (5 bases). CDR3 length equals 18 residues. The ends were cut back, 3 bases at V and 3 bases at J, with 21 bases in the middle. From germline, CDR1 is GTSNPN and CDR2 SVGIG (reference sequence). Here the CDR3 reads CAWSPIGRGTGGANVLTF. The CDR3 nucleotides are TGTGCCTGGAGCCCGATCGGACGAGGTACAGGTGGGGCCAACGTCCTGACTTTC.

This chain connects TRBV7-2 to TRBJ2-7; 8 bases agree with TRBD1. The CDR3 spans 16 residues. The trim removed 4 bases at V and 1 base at J, leaving 9 bases unmatched. Germline V gene data show CDR1 as SGHTA and CDR2 as FQGNSA. The CDR3 DNA is TGTGCCAGCAGCTCCCTAAAGAGGACAGGGTCCTACGAGCAGTACTTC. Translating gives CASSSLKRTGSYEQYF.

This sequence joins TRBV2 and TRBJ1-3; D is unresolved. Trimming removed 8 bases from V and 8 bases from J, with 19 bases in between. Germline CDR1 reads SNHLY; CDR2 reads FYNNEI. This CDR3 has 14 amino acids. DNA of the CDR3: TGTGCCAGCTCGTTTGGGGTTGGGAGAGACACCATATATTTT. The encoded protein is CASSFGVGRDTIYF.

The rearrangement links TRBV9 to TRBJ1-2; TRBD1 matches at 9 bases. After removal of 0 bases from V and 2 bases from J, the junction contained 5 bases not matched to a gene. Germline lookup yields CDR1 SGDLS and CDR2 YYNGEE. CDR3 length: 16 amino acids. Here the CDR3 DNA reads TGTGCCAGCAGCGTAGCTCGGGACAGGGAGAACTATGGCTACACCTTC. Protein sequence: CASSVARDRENYGYTF.

The chain carries TRBV5-4 and TRBJ2-1, with 12 bases identical to TRBD2. This CDR3 region has 19 residues. CDR1 and CDR2 from the germline V gene are SGHNT and YYREEE (reference sequence). The trim removed 0 bases at V and 6 bases at J, leaving 13 bases unmatched. The CDR3 DNA is TGTGCCAGCAGCTTGGGCGGCCTAGCGGGAGGGCCGCCGCCCAATGAGCAGTTCTTC. Protein product: CASSLGGLAGGPPPNEQFF.

This sequence joins TRBV6-1 and TRBJ2-1; D unclear. The CDR3 runs to 14 residues. Germline V gene data show CDR1 as MNHNS and CDR2 as SASEGT. Trimming pared 4 bases from V and 8 bases from J, leaving 15 bases between. In nucleotides, the CDR3 is TGTGCCAGCAGTGCTCAGTCCGGCAGCGATGAGCAGTTCTTC. As protein: CASSAQSGSDEQFF.

The chain employs TRBV7-6 and TRBJ2-7; 8 bases fit TRBD2. CDR3 length: 15 amino acids. Per germline, CDR1 SGHVS and CDR2 FNYEAQ. With 4 bases clipped from V and 0 bases from J, the junction kept 5 bases outside the gene matches. The CDR3 DNA reads TGTGCCAGCAGCTCCGGACTAGCAGACTCCTACGAGCAGTACTTC. The encoded protein is CASSSGLADSYEQYF.

The chain is built from TRBV27 and TRBJ1-1; TRBD1 might be the D (5 bases). V was shortened by 6 bases and J by 0 bases, with 8 bases between the two germline ends. From germline, CDR1 is MNHEY and CDR2 SMNVEV (reference sequence). This CDR3 spans 13 amino acids. CDR3: CASRGGMNTEAFF. CDR3 DNA: TGTGCCAGCAGGGGGGGGATGAACACTGAAGCTTTCTTT.

The chain uses TRBV21-1 and TRBJ2-1; TRBD2 is taken as the D call from the table, unchecked against the DNA. TRBV21-1 corresponds to a pseudogene. The CDR3 has 20 amino acids. CDR3 sequence reads: CASSKDGRWTSGALRNEQFF. The CDR3, as DNA: TGTGCCAGCAGCAAAGATGGCAGATGGACTAGCGGGGCCCTTAGGAATGAGCAGTTCTTC.

The rearrangement links TRBV2 to TRBJ2-5; TRBD2 might be the D (5 bases). Near its end, the DNA agrees better with TRBJ2-7, so the J call may be wrong. The germline V gene encodes CDR1 SNHLY and CDR2 FYNNEI. The CDR3 totals 14 residues. DNA for the CDR3: TGTGCCAGCAGTGAGCCTACTAGCTCCTACGAGCAGTACTTC. Translating it yields CASSEPTSSYEQYF.

The chain links TRBV2 to TRBJ2-7; TRBD1 might be the D (6 bases). The CDR3 contains 13 residues. Germline lookup yields CDR1 SNHLY and CDR2 FYNNEI. Trimming removed 6 bases from V and 3 bases from J, with 12 bases in between. The CDR3 here is CASSSQGYYEQYF. CDR3 DNA sequence: TGTGCCAGCAGCTCACAGGGATACTACGAGCAGTACTTC. The full variable domain, rest sourced from reference TRBV2 and TRBJ2-7, is EPEVTQTPSHQVTQMGQEVILRCVPISNHLYFYWYRQILGQKVEFLVSFYNNEISEKSEIFDDQFSVERPDGSNFTLKIRSTKLEDSAMYFCASSSQGYYEQYFGPGTRLTVT.

The V and J genes are TRBV5-1 and TRBJ2-5, with 7 bases lining up with TRBD2. V gave up 5 bases and J gave up 2 bases; unmatched junction bases: 3. The CDR3 runs to 13 residues. Germline V CDR1 and CDR2: SGHRS, YFSETQ. CDR3: CASRGGEQETQYF. The CDR3 DNA reads as TGCGCCAGCAGGGGAGGGGAGCAAGAGACCCAGTACTTC.